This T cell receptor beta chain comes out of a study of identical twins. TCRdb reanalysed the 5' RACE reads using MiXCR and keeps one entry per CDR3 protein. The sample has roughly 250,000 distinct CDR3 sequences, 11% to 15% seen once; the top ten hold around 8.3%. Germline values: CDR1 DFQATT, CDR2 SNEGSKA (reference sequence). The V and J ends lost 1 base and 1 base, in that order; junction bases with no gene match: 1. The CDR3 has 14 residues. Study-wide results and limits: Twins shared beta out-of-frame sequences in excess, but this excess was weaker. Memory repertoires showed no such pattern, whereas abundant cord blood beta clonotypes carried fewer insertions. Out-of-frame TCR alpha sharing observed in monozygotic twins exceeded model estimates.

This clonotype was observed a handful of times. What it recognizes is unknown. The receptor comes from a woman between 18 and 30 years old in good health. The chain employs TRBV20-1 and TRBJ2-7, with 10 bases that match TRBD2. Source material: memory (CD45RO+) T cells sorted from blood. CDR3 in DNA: TGCAGTGCTAGAGCTAGCGGGAGATCCTACGAGCAGTACTTC. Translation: CSARASGRSYEQYF.